The 18 T cell receptor beta chains listed next were all sequenced from one sample in a study of T cell repertoires in cytomegalovirus infection. TCRdb re-called the reads with MiXCR, one entry per CDR3 protein. This sample has 150,000 to 200,000 distinct CDR3 sequences, with 13% to 15% found just once. The sample consisted of PBMCs. These receptor sequences come from a human donor in good health (CMV status not recorded). Some clones in this sample may be carry-over from other donors' samples.

There are a few counts of this clonotype. V and J are TRBV7-2 and TRBJ1-3; no clear D gene. V lost 5 bases and J 0 bases, leaving 14 bases between the germline ends. Germline lookup yields CDR1 SGHTA and CDR2 FQGNSA. CDR3 length: 16 amino acids. In DNA form, the CDR3 reads TGTGCCAGCAGCCCCACGGGAGTTTACTCTGGAAACACCATATATTTT. The encoded protein is CASSPTGVYSGNTIYF.

At least ten counts were recorded for this clonotype. The rearrangement uses TRBV7-2 and TRBJ2-3; D is perhaps TRBD2 (6 bases). The CDR3 covers 17 residues. CDR1 and CDR2 from the germline V gene are SGHTA and FQGNSA. Trimming cost V 0 bases and J 2 bases, with 15 bases left between them. For the CDR3, the DNA is TGTGCCAGCAGCTTAGCGCTATGGCGGGGTTACACAGATACGCAGTATTTT. This gives the protein CASSLALWRGYTDTQYF.

CDR3 bases: TGTGCCAGCAGTTACGGGAGGTCTGGATGGGGGGTACAAGAGACCCAGTACTTC. Its translation is CASSYGRSGWGVQETQYF. V usage is TRBV6-5 and J usage is TRBJ2-5; the D gene is possibly TRBD2 (6 bases). Germline CDR1 and CDR2: MNHEY and SVGAGI. There are 18 residues in the CDR3. The ends were cut back, 2 bases at V and 2 bases at J, with 21 bases in the middle.

This clonotype was detected a few times. The rearrangement joins TRBV6-4 to TRBJ2-6; D might be TRBD1 (6 bases). The CDR3 has 18 amino acids. Per germline, CDR1 MRHNA and CDR2 SNTAGT. The V end lost 8 bases, the J end lost 0 bases, and 20 bases lay between the germline ends. For the CDR3, the DNA is TGTGCCAGCCCGATCCGGGACAAGCTTTGCTCTGGGGCCAACGTCCTGACTTTC. It yields the protein CASPIRDKLCSGANVLTF.

The chain's CDR3 is CSARGPGNQPQHF. The CDR3 nucleotides read TGCAGTGCAAGGGGGCCCGGCAATCAGCCCCAGCATTTT. The J gene is TRBJ1-5, the V gene TRBV20-1; 7 bases are shared with TRBD1. Germline V gene data show CDR1 as DFQATT and CDR2 as SNEGSKA (reference sequence). This CDR3 has 13 amino acids. V trimming: 6 bases; J trimming: 2 bases; junction bases outside the gene matches: 4.

The sample holds many counts of this clonotype. CDR3: CAISNAGTGGGNQPQHF. The CDR3 DNA is TGTGCCATCAGTAATGCAGGGACGGGCGGGGGCAATCAGCCCCAGCATTTT. The gene calls are TRBV10-3 and TRBJ1-5; TRBD1 might be the D (5 bases). There are 17 residues in the CDR3. Trimming took 5 bases from V and 2 from J, leaving 19 bases between them. The germline gives CDR1 ENHRY, CDR2 SYGVKD.

For this clonotype: Sequence at one end of the junction differs from germline and may be a read error. The chain couples TRBV4-3 to TRBJ2-5; no clear D. The length of the CDR3 is 14 residues. Germline V gene lookup returns CDR1 LGHNA and CDR2 YSLEER. The CDR3 region is CASSLMAEAEIQYF. CDR3 coding DNA: TGCGCCAGCAGCCTGATGGCTGAGGCGGAGATCCAGTACTTC.

This clonotype occurred a few times. The V and J genes are TRBV12-3 or TRBV12-4 and TRBJ2-5; the D is unclear. There are 14 residues in the CDR3. V lost 2 bases and J lost 1, with 8 bases in between. The CDR3 reads CASSLHGSQETQYF. In nucleotides, the CDR3 is TGTGCCAGCAGTTTACATGGCAGCCAAGAGACCCAGTACTTC.

This clonotype was observed a handful of times. This chain connects TRBV12-3 or TRBV12-4 to TRBJ2-1; perhaps TRBD1 as D (6 bases). The CDR3 contains 15 residues. V lost 6 bases and J lost 2, with 14 bases in between. CDR3 sequence (DNA): TGTGCCAGCAGCCACCTAGGGGACACCTACAATGAGCAGTTCTTC. This translates into CASSHLGDTYNEQFF.

The chain uses TRBV7-2 and TRBJ1-5, with 9 bases identical to TRBD1. The CDR3 is 16 amino acids. The germline CDR1 and CDR2 sequences are SGHTA and FQGNSA. V shed 4 bases, J shed 6 bases, and the junction held 10 bases outside the gene matches. The CDR3, as DNA: TGTGCCAGCAGCTCAGCCCACAGGGGGCGAGTTCAGCCCCAGCATTTT. It encodes CASSSAHRGRVQPQHF.

Ten or more counts support this clonotype. This rearrangement joins TRBV5-6 to TRBJ1-6; the D gene is possibly TRBD1 (5 bases). The germline V and J ends were trimmed by 4 bases and 4 bases, with 21 bases remaining between them. CDR1 SGHDT and CDR2 YYEEEE come from the germline V gene. CDR3 size: 18 residues. Here the CDR3 reads CASSPLGRGGEYNSPLHF. The DNA for the CDR3 is TGTGCCAGCAGCCCCTTGGGCCGTGGGGGAGAGTATAATTCACCCCTCCACTTT.

The rearrangement links TRBV7-3 to TRBJ1-6; D is perhaps TRBD1 (5 bases). V lost 2 bases to trimming and J lost 11 bases, with 10 bases between them. The CDR3 covers 13 residues. Looked up from germline, CDR1 is SGHTA and CDR2 is FQGTGA. The CDR3 sequence is CASSLGGNAPLHF. The CDR3 DNA reads as TGTGCCAGCAGCTTAGGGGGGAACGCACCCCTCCACTTT.

This clonotype was counted ten times or more. One junction end disagrees with the germline gene, perhaps due to a read error. The genes are TRBV5-1 and TRBJ1-1; a possible D gene is TRBD1 (5 bases). Germline V gene lookup returns CDR1 SGHRS and CDR2 YFSETQ. The CDR3 has 14 residues. The CDR3 sequence is CASSLAGGNTEAFF. Here the CDR3 DNA reads TGTGCCAGCAGCTTAGCCGGGGGAAACACTGAAGCTTTCTTT.

This clonotype has a handful of counts. The chain recombines TRBV14 with TRBJ2-3; 7 nucleotides match TRBD1. The CDR3 extends over 15 amino acids. Trimming at V came to 4 bases and at J to 2 bases, leaving 6 bases not matched to a gene. CDR1 is SGHDN and CDR2 is FVKESK in the germline V gene. The CDR3 DNA is TGTGCCAGCAGCCGGGGACAGACTTACACAGATACGCAGTATTTT. Its translation: CASSRGQTYTDTQYF.

In the case of this clonotype: A read error may be the cause here, since a much bigger clone is one base away. This chain uses TRBV27 with TRBJ1-1, with D perhaps matching TRBD1 (6 bases). The germline V gene has CDR1 MNHEY and CDR2 SMNVEV (reference sequence). This CDR3 spans 16 amino acids. DNA of the CDR3: TGTGCCAGCCTCAGGGTGGACAGCCTCATGAACTCTGAAGCTTTCTTT. Its translation is CASLRVDSLMNSEAFF.

The chain links TRBV10-3 to TRBJ2-2; TRBD1 aligns across 10 bases. Trimming removed 4 bases from V and 7 bases from J; junction bases left unmatched: 3. This CDR3 region has 14 residues. In germline, CDR1 is ENHRY, CDR2 SYGVKD. CDR3 amino acids: CAISGDRGIGELFF. The CDR3 coding sequence is TGTGCCATCAGTGGGGACAGGGGAATCGGGGAGCTGTTTTTT.

The chain couples TRBV29-1 to TRBJ2-5, with no clear D. CDR1 SQVTM and CDR2 ANQGSEA come from the germline V gene. The V end was cut by 5 bases, the J end by 4 bases, with 14 bases between. This CDR3 has 13 amino acids. The CDR3 DNA reads as TGCAGCGTTCAAGGACCCATCGGAGAGACCCAGTACTTC. Its translation: CSVQGPIGETQYF.

Remarks on this clonotype: This sequence may be a read error, since a much larger clone differs from it by one base. The chain carries TRBV7-4 and TRBJ2-4; 7 nucleotides align to TRBD2. This CDR3 region has 15 residues. Looked up from germline, CDR1 is SGHVT and CDR2 is SQSDAQ. CDR3 in DNA: TGTGCCAACAGCTTATCCCGGGAGGCCTCTCACATTCAGTACTTC. It codes for CANSLSREASHIQYF.